These T cell receptor beta chains were read from a single sample in a study of blood T cell repertoires in COVID-19. Here immunoSEQ multiplex PCR was the method, and the copy in TCRdb shows in-frame clones only, minus some. The table shows 140,000 or so clones, with 81% occurring only once. Sequenced: peripheral blood. These receptors were taken from a human donor in a cohort sampled during active COVID-19. CDR3s include the opening cysteine and the closing phenylalanine or tryptophan. D genes are given only for firm matches. Expanded clones get a size class; other rows say once, few or many, or leave the size out.

TGTGCCAGCAATACGGGACAACCAAACACCATATATTTT,CASNTGQPNTIYF,TRBV11-2,.,.,TRBJ1-3
TGTGCCAGCAGCCAAACAGGCACTGCTAACTATGGCTACACCTTC,CASSQTGTANYGYTF,TRBV4-2,.,few,TRBJ1-2
TGTGCCAGCAGGGGGACAGGGCGCGATAATTCACCCCTCCACTTT,CASRGTGRDNSPLHF,TRBV28,TRBD1,.,TRBJ1-6
TGTGCCAGCAGCTTAGTGAGGAGCCTAGCCCTCAATGAGCAGTTCTTC,CASSLVRSLALNEQFF,TRBV13,.,.,TRBJ2-1
TGTGCCACCAGTTCTCTAGAGACCCAGTACTTC,CATSSLETQYF,TRBV24-1,.,.,TRBJ2-5
TGTGCCAGCAGTCCCGACGGGGCTAGCGGCTCCTACGAGCAGTACTTC,CASSPDGASGSYEQYF,TRBV27,TRBD2,.,TRBJ2-7
TGTGCCAGCAGCTTAGATACAGGCAATCAGCCCCAGCATTTT,CASSLDTGNQPQHF,TRBV7-9,.,.,TRBJ1-5
TGTGCCAGCAGCTTACAGCTAGCGGGAGCGTACGAGCAGTACTTC,CASSLQLAGAYEQYF,TRBV7-9,TRBD2,.,TRBJ2-7
TGTGCCAGCAGCTTAGCCCGGGACTACACAGATACGCAGTATTTT,CASSLARDYTDTQYF,TRBV7-9,TRBD2,.,TRBJ2-3
TGTGCCAGCAGCCAAGAAGACAGGCTCACAGATACGCAGTATTTT,CASSQEDRLTDTQYF,TRBV16,.,.,TRBJ2-3
TGCAGCGTTGAAGATCCCGGGGAAAAACTGTTTTTT,CSVEDPGEKLFF,TRBV29-1,.,.,TRBJ1-4
TGTGCCAGCAGGCCGCCGGGCGGGGGGACCGGGGAGCTGTTTTTT,CASRPPGGGTGELFF,TRBV7-9,TRBD2,.,TRBJ2-2
TGTGCCAGCTCACAAGCCGGGACTAGGGGTGAGCAGTTCTTC,CASSQAGTRGEQFF,TRBV18,TRBD2,few,TRBJ2-1
TGTGCCAGCAGCCGAGAAACCCGGGACACTGAAGCTTTCTTT,CASSRETRDTEAFF,TRBV9,.,.,TRBJ1-1
TGTGCCAGCAGCGCGCTAGCGGGAGGGGTCTACGAGCAGTACTTC,CASSALAGGVYEQYF,TRBV9,TRBD2,.,TRBJ2-7
TGTGCCAGCAGCTCCGGACAGGCGAACACTGAAGCTTTCTTT,CASSSGQANTEAFF,TRBV28,TRBD1,.,TRBJ1-1
TGTGCCAGCAGTTACGCGACAGAAACCTACGAGCAGTACTTC,CASSYATETYEQYF,TRBV6-6,.,.,TRBJ2-7
TGTGCCAGCAGCTTAGTTGGGACAGGGATTTACGAGCAGTACTTC,CASSLVGTGIYEQYF,TRBV7-2,TRBD1,few,TRBJ2-7
TGTGCCAGCAGCGGACCAGGGTCCTCACCCCTCCACTTT,CASSGPGSSPLHF,TRBV4-2,.,.,TRBJ1-6
TGTGCCAGCAGTTCATGGACAGGGGCTGGGGAGACCCAGTACTTC,CASSSWTGAGETQYF,TRBV28,TRBD1,.,TRBJ2-5
TGTGCCAGCAGTTTGGGGACTGGCGGGAGGGCCTTC,CASSLGTGGRAF,TRBV28,TRBD2,.,TRBJ2-7
TGTGCCAGCAGCGTAGTGGAGGGAGTTAGCTCCTACAATGAGCAGTTCTTC,CASSVVEGVSSYNEQFF,TRBV9,.,.,TRBJ2-1
TGTGCCAGTAGTATAGCCCCGGGACTGCTTAAAGAGACCCAGTACTTC,CASSIAPGLLKETQYF,TRBV19,.,.,TRBJ2-5
TGCAGTGCTAGTCGGGGTGGGGTGGCCAACGTCCTGACTTTC,CSASRGGVANVLTF,TRBV20-1,.,.,TRBJ2-6
TGTGCCAGCAGTAGGACCGCCGGACTAGCGGGAGTTGTATCCTACGAGCAGTACTTC,CASSRTAGLAGVVSYEQYF,TRBV28,TRBD2,.,TRBJ2-7
TGTGCCAGTAGCGGTTCTAGCACAGATACGCAGTATTTT,CASSGSSTDTQYF,TRBV19,.,.,TRBJ2-3
TGTGCCAGCAGCCAACAGGGGTACAATGAGCAGTTCTTC,CASSQQGYNEQFF,TRBV7-2,TRBD1,.,TRBJ2-1
TGTGCCAGCAGCTTAGACCCGGGAACCTCTGGAAACACCATATATTTT,CASSLDPGTSGNTIYF,TRBV7-2,.,.,TRBJ1-3
TGTGCCAGCACACGGCGGGAGGGCCAAGAGACCCAGTACTTC,CASTRREGQETQYF,TRBV9,TRBD2,.,TRBJ2-5
TGTGCCAGCAGCTTAGGGACAGGCTACACCGGGGAGCTGTTTTTT,CASSLGTGYTGELFF,TRBV7-2,TRBD1,.,TRBJ2-2
TGCGCCAGCAGCCAGTCGGCGGCGGGAGGGCGACTGAATGAGCAGTTCTTC,CASSQSAAGGRLNEQFF,TRBV4-3,TRBD2,few,TRBJ2-1
TGTGCCAGCAGCTTGGCACCGGGAGGGAACACCGGGGAGCTGTTTTTT,CASSLAPGGNTGELFF,TRBV5-4,TRBD2,.,TRBJ2-2
TGTGCCAGCAGTTACCACCTAGGGGAGGCTGAGGCAGATACGCAGTATTTT,CASSYHLGEAEADTQYF,TRBV6-2/TRBV6-3,.,.,TRBJ2-3
TGTGCCAGCTCACCTCCCCGGGACAGGACCACCTACGAGCAGTACTTC,CASSPPRDRTTYEQYF,TRBV18,TRBD1,.,TRBJ2-7
TGTGCCAGCAGGACAGGGACCGAGACCCAGTACTTC,CASRTGTETQYF,TRBV6-5,TRBD1,.,TRBJ2-5
TGCGCCAGCAGCCAGCCGTTTGCAGGGCCTGAGCAGTACTTC,CASSQPFAGPEQYF,TRBV4-1,.,few,TRBJ2-7
TGTGCCAGCAGGGGGGGACAGGCCCAAGAAGCTTTCTTT,CASRGGQAQEAFF,TRBV2,TRBD1,few,TRBJ1-1
TGTGCCAGCACTCCATTTAGGGGTATTTCGGACACCGGGGAGCTGTTTTTT,CASTPFRGISDTGELFF,TRBV27,.,.,TRBJ2-2
TGTGCCAGCAGTGAATTTGCGACAGATTATTCTGGCTACACCTTC,CASSEFATDYSGYTF,TRBV25-1,.,.,TRBJ1-2
TGTGCCAGCAGTCCCCCGTGGCAGGGGGGCTACGAGCAGTACTTC,CASSPPWQGGYEQYF,TRBV28,.,few,TRBJ2-7
TGTGCCAGCAGTTTAAACAGCCAAGAGACCCAGTACTTC,CASSLNSQETQYF,TRBV12-3/TRBV12-4,.,.,TRBJ2-5